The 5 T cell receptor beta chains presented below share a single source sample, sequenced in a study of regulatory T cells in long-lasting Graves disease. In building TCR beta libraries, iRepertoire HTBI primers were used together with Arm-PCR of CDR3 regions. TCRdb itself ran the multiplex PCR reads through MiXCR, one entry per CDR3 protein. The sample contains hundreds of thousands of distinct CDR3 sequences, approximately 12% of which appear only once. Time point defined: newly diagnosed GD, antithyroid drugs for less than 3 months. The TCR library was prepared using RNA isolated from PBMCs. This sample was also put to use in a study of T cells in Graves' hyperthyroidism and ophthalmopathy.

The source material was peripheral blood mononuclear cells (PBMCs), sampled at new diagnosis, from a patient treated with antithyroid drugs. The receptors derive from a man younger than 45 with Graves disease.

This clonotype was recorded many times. CDR3 DNA sequence: TGTGCCAGCAGCCTTAGCCCCAGGGCTGGAAACACCATATATTTT. Its translation is CASSLSPRAGNTIYF. The rearrangement links TRBV11-2 to TRBJ1-3, with a tentative D call TRBD1 (5 bases). CDR1 and CDR2 (germline): SGHAT, FQNNGV. Trimming cost V 5 bases and J 2 bases, with 13 bases left between them. This CDR3 has 15 amino acids.

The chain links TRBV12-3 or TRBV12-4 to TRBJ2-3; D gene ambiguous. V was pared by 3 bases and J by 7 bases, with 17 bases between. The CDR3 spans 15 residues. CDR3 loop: CASSFSGPQMNTQYF. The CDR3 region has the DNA TGTGCCAGCAGTTTTTCTGGACCCCAGATGAATACGCAGTATTTT.

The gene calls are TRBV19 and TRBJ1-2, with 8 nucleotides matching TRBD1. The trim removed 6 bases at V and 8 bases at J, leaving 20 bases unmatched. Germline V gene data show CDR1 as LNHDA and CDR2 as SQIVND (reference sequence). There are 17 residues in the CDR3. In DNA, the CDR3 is TGTGCCAGTAGGGGCCGGGACAGGTTACATATCGGCGTCGGCTACACCTTC. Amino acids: CASRGRDRLHIGVGYTF. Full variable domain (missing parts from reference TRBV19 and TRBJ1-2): DGGITQSPKYLFRKEGQNVTLSCEQNLNHDAMYWYRQDPGQGLRLIYYSQIVNDFQKGDIAEGYSVSREKKESFPLTVTSAQKNPTAFYLCASRGRDRLHIGVGYTFGSGTRLTVV.

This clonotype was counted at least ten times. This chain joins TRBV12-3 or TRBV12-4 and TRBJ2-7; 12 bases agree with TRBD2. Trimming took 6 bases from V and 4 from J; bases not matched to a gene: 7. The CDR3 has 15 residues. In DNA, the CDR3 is TGTGCCAGCAGCAGGACTAGCGGGACAACATACGAGCAGTACTTC. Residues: CASSRTSGTTYEQYF.

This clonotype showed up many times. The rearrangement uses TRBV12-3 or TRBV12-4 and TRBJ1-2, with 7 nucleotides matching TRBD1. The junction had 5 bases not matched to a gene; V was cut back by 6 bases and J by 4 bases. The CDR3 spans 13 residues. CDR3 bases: TGTGCCAGCAGATCAGGGGGTTTCTATGGCTACACCTTC. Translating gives CASRSGGFYGYTF.